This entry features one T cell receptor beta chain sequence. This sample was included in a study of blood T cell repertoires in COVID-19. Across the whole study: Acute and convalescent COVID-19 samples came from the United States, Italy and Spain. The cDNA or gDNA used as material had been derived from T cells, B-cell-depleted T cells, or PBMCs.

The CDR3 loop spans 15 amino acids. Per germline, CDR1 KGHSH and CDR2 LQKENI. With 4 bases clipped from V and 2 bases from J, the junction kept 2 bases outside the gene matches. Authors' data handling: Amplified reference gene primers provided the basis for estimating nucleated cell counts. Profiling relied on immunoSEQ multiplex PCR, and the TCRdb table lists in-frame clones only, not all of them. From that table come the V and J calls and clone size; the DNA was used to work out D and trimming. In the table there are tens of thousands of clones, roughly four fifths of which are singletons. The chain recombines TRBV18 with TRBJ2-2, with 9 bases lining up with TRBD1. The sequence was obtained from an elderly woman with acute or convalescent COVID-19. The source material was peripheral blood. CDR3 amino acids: CASSRDRANTGELFF. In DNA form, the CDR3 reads TGTGCCAGCTCACGGGACAGGGCCAACACCGGGGAGCTGTTTTTT.